In its sample, the clone carrying this TCR beta chain was seen many times. The data derive from a study of early T cells in non-severe SARS-CoV-2 infection. The CDR3 consists of 20 residues. The ends lost 1 base at V and 3 bases at J; junction bases unmatched: 19. Germline loops: CDR1 DFQATT, CDR2 SNEGSKA (reference sequence). Researchers attached unique molecular identifiers to individual cDNA molecules. TCRdb re-analysed the 5' RACE reads in MiXCR, keeping a single row per CDR3 protein. Of tens of thousands of distinct CDR3 sequences detected, more than 4.5% appear once; the ten largest clones hold just over 6.5%.

This clonotype was sampled from an adult who was a healthcare worker with PCR-confirmed SARS-CoV-2 infection or an uninfected control (not recorded which). J is TRBJ2-1 and V is TRBV20-1; 9 bases fit TRBD2. Material: whole blood. The CDR3 coding sequence is TGCAGTGCTAGAGCTCGGCGTGGTTTTCGGCGGGAGGGCGACTACAATGAGCAGTTCTTC. Translating gives CSARARRGFRREGDYNEQFF.